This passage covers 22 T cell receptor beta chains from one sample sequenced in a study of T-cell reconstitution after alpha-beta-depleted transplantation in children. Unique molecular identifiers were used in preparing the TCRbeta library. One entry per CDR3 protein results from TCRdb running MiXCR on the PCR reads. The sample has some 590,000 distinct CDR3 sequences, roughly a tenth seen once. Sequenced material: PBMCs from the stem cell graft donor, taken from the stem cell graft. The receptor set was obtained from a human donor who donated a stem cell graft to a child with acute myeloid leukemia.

CDR3 residues: CSVENRDREGEQFF. In DNA, the CDR3 is TGCAGCGTTGAAAACCGGGACAGGGAGGGGGAGCAGTTCTTC. V and J are TRBV29-1 and TRBJ2-1; TRBD1 aligns across 9 bases. After removal of 2 bases from V and 10 bases from J, the junction contained 9 bases not matched to a gene. The CDR3 is made up of 14 amino acids. The V gene's germline CDR1 is SQVTM and CDR2 ANQGSEA.

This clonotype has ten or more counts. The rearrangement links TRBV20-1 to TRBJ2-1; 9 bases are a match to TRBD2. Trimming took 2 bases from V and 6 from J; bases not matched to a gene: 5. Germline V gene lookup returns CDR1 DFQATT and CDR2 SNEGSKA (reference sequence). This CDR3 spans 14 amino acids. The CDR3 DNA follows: TGCAGTGCTAGAAGGCTAGCGGGGATCAATGAGCAGTTCTTC. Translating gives CSARRLAGINEQFF.

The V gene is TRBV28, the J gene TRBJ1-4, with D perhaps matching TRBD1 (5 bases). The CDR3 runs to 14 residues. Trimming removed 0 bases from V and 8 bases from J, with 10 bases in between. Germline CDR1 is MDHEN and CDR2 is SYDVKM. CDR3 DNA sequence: TGTGCCAGCAGTTTATGGGGGGTTGGGGAAAAACTGTTTTTT. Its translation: CASSLWGVGEKLFF. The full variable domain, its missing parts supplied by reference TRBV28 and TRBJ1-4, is DVKVTQSSRYLVKRTGEKVFLECVQDMDHENMFWYRQDPGLGLRLIYFSYDVKMKEKGDIPEGYSVSREKKERFSLILESASTNQTSMYLCASSLWGVGEKLFFGSGTQLSVL.

The CDR3 DNA sequence: TGTGGGGCTAGCGGCCCCCAGCCCTACAATGAGCAGTTCTTC. This encodes CGASGPQPYNEQFF. The chain has TRBV7-9 and TRBJ2-1; 7 nucleotides align to TRBD2. Germline values: CDR1 SEHNR, CDR2 FQNEAQ (reference sequence). There are 14 residues in the CDR3.

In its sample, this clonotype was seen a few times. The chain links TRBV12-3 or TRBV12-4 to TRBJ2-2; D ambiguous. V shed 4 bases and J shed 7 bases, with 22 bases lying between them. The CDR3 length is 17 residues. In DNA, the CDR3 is TGTGCCAGCAGTTCGAGACGTCTTTCCCGATATGTCGGGGAGCTGTTTTTT. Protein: CASSSRRLSRYVGELFF.

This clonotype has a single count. The CDR3 loop is CASSRHGTDSYEQYF. DNA of the CDR3: TGTGCCAGCAGCCGCCACGGGACGGATTCCTACGAGCAGTACTTC. The rearrangement uses TRBV5-6 and TRBJ2-7; D might be TRBD1 or TRBD2, each matching 5 bases. The V end lost 4 bases, the J end lost 1 base, and 15 bases lay between the germline ends. The germline V gene has CDR1 SGHDT and CDR2 YYEEEE. This CDR3 is 15 amino acids long.

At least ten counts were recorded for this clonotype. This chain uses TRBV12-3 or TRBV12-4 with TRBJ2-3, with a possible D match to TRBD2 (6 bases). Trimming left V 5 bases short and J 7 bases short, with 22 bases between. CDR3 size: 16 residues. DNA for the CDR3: TGTGCCAGCAGTCAGCCTGACGGGACTCTGAGGCATACGCAGTATTTT. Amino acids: CASSQPDGTLRHTQYF.

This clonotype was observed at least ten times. The CDR3 region is CASSPTGSSGANVLTF. The CDR3, as DNA: TGCGCCAGCAGCCCAACGGGAAGCTCTGGGGCCAACGTCCTGACTTTC. This chain links TRBV4-3 with TRBJ2-6; D might be TRBD2 (5 bases). Trimming removed 4 bases from V and 0 bases from J, with 10 bases in between. From germline, CDR1 is LGHNA and CDR2 YSLEER. The CDR3 runs to 16 residues.

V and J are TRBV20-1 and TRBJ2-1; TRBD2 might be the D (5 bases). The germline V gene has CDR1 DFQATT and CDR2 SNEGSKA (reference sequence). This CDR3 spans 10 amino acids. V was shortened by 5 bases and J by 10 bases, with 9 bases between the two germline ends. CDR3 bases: TGCAGTGCTTTCGAGGGAGAGCAGTTCTTC. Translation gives CSAFEGEQFF.

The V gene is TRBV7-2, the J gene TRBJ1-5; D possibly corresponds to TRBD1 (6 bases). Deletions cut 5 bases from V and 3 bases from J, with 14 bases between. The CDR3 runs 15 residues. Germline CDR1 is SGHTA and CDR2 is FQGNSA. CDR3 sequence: CASSLQGHNNQPQHF. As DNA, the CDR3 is TGTGCCAGCAGCCTTCAGGGACATAACAATCAGCCCCAGCATTTT.

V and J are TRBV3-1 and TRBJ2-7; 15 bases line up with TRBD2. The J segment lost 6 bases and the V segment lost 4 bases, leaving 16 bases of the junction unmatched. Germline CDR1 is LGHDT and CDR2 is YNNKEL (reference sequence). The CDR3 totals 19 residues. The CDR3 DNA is TGTGCCAGCAGCCCTATTCCGGGACTAGCGGGAGGTCCCCCACGCGAGCAGTACTTC. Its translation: CASSPIPGLAGGPPREQYF.

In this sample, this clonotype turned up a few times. CDR3 sequence (DNA): TGTGCCAGCAGTCTAATGGGCGGCAACACCCAGTACTTC. Amino acid sequence: CASSLMGGNTQYF. The V and J genes are TRBV12-3 or TRBV12-4 and TRBJ2-5, with D hard to call. The CDR3 totals 13 residues. The V gene lost 5 bases and the J gene lost 8 bases, with 15 bases spanning the gap.

The CDR3 DNA follows: TGTGCCTGGAGTCTCGGCGCCAGCTCCTACAATGAGCAGTTCTTC. It encodes CAWSLGASSYNEQFF. The J gene is TRBJ2-1, the V gene TRBV30; no firm D call. The CDR3 runs 15 residues. Germline CDR1 is GTSNPN and CDR2 is SVGIG (reference sequence). V was trimmed by 2 bases and J by 0 bases, leaving 11 bases between them.

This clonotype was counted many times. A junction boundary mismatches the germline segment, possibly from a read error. The CDR3 protein is CASHGGGRDKEQFF. Written as DNA, the CDR3 is TGTGCCAGTCACGGAGGAGGAAGGGACAAAGAGCAGTTCTTC. The rearrangement links TRBV6-1 to TRBJ2-1, with D perhaps TRBD1 (6 bases). This CDR3 spans 14 amino acids. The V gene's germline CDR1 is MNHNS and CDR2 SASEGT.

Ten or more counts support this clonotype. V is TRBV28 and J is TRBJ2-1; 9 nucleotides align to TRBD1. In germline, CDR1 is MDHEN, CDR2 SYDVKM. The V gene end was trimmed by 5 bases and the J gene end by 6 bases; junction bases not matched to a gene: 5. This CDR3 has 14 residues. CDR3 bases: TGTGCCAGCAGTCCTCCGGGACAGGGCAATGAGCAGTTCTTC. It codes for CASSPPGQGNEQFF.

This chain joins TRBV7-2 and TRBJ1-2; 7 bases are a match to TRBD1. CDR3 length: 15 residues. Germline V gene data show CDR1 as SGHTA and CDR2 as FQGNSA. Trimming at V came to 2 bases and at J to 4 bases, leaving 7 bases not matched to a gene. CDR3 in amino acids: CASSLPDRATYGYTF. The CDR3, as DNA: TGTGCCAGCAGCTTACCCGACAGGGCAACCTATGGCTACACCTTC.

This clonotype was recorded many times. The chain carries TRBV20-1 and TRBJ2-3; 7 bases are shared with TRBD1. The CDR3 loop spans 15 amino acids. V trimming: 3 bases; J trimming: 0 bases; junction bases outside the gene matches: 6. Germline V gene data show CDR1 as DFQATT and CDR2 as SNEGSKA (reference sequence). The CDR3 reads CSASRPGQSTDTQYF. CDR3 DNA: TGCAGTGCTAGTCGTCCGGGACAGAGCACAGATACGCAGTATTTT.

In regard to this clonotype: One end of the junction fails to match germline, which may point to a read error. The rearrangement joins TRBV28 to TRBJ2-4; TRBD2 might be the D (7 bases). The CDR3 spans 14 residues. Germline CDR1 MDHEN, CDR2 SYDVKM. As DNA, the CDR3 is TGTGCCAGCGGACAATCGGCTGGGAGGGACATTCAGCACTTC. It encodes CASGQSAGRDIQHF.

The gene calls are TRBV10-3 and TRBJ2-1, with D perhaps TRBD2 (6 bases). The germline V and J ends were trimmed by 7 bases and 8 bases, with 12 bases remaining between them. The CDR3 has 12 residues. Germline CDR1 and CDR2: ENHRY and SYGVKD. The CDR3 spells CAIMGGGDEQFF. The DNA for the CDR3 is TGTGCCATCATGGGTGGCGGGGATGAGCAGTTCTTC.

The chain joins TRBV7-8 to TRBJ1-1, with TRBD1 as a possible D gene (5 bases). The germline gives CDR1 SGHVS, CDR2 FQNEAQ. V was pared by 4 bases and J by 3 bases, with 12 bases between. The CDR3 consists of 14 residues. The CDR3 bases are TGTGCCAGCAGCTCGGCGCGGGGCTACACTGAAGCTTTCTTT. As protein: CASSSARGYTEAFF.

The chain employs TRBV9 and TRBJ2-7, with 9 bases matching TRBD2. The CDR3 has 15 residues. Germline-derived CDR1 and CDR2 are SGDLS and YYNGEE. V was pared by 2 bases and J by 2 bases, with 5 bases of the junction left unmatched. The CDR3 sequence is CASSVTSGNAYEQYF. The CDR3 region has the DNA TGTGCCAGCAGCGTGACTAGCGGAAACGCCTACGAGCAGTACTTC.

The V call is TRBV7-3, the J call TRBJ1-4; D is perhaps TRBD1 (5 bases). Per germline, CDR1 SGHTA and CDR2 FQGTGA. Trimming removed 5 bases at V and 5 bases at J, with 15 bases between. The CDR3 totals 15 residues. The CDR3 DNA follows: TGTGCCAGCAGCCCACGGGGCGGAAACAATGAAAAACTGTTTTTT. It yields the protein CASSPRGGNNEKLFF.